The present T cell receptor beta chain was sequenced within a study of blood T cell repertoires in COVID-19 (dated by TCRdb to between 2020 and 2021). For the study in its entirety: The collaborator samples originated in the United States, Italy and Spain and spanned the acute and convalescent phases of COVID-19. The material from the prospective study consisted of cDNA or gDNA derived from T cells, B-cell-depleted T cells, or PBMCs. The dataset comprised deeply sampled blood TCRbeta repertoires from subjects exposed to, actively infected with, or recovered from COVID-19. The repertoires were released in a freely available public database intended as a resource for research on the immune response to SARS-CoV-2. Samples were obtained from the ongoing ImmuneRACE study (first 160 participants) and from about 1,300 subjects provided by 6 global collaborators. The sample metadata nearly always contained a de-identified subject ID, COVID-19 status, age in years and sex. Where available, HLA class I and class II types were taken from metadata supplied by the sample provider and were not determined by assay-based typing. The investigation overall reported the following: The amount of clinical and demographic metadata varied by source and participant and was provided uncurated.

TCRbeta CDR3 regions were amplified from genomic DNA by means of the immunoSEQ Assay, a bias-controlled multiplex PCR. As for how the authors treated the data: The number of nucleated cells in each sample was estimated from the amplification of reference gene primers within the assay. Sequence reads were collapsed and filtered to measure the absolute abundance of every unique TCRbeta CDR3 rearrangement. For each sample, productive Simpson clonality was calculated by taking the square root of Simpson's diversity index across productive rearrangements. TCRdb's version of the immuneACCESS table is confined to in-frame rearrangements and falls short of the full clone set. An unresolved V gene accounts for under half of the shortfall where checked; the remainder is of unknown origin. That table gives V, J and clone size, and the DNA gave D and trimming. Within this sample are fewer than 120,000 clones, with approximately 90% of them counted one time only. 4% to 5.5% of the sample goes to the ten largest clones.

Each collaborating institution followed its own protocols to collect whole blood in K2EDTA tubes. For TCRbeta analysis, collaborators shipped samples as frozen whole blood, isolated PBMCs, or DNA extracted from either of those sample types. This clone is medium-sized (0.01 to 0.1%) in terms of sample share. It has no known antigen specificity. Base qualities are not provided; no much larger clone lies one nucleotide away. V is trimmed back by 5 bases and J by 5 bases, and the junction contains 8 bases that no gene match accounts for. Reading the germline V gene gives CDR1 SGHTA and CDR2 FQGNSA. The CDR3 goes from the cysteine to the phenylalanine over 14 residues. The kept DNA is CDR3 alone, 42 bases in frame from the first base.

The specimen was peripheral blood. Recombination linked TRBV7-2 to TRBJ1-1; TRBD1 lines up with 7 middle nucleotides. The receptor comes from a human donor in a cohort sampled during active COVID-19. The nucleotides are TGTGCCAGCAGCGTACGACAGGGTAAAACTGAAGCTTTCTTT. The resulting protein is CASSVRQGKTEAFF.